This TCR beta chain was obtained from a study of human T cells and chemical hapten exposure. At the level of the study: Per-sample TCR yield variation was attributed mainly to small pooled library volume differences.

Study results and limitations: TCRs above 1 in 1000 frequency stayed constant with DPC sensitization.

Comments on this clonotype: The antigen is not known.

Specified time point: healthy volunteer bleed at 6 weeks. Extraction of total RNA was performed on unfractionated whole blood. The V end was cut by 6 bases, the J end by 2 bases, with 20 bases between. This CDR3 is 16 amino acids long. TCRdb processed the RACE reads anew with MiXCR; each CDR3 protein has one entry. The sample includes 65,000 to 95,000 distinct CDR3 sequences, 8.6% of them seen just once. The clonotype comes from a female donor in good health. Some clones in this sample may be carry-over from other donors' samples. The specimen sequenced was whole blood. This chain joins TRBV12-3 or TRBV12-4 and TRBJ2-7, with a possible D match to TRBD2 (5 bases). The CDR3, as DNA: TGTGCCAGCAGCATGGAGCGGTCCTATCCTGCCTACGAGCAGTACTTC. It is translated as CASSMERSYPAYEQYF.